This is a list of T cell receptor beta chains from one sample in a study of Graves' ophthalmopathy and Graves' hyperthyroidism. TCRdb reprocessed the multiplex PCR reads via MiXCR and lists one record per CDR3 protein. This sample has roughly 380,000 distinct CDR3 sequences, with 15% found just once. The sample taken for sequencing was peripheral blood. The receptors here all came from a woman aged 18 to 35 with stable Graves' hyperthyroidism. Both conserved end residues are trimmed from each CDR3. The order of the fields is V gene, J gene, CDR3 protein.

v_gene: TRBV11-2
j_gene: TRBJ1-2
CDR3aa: ASSFLLEGSGYT

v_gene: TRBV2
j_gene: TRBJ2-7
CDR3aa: ASSEWEYRSSYEQY

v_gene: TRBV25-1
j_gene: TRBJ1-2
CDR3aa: ASSEGQGYGYT

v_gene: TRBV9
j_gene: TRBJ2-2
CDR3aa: ASSKGASTGELF

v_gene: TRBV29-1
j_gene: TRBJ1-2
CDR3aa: SATDRALYGYT

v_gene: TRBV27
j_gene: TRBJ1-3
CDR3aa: ASSPDRQTAGNTIY

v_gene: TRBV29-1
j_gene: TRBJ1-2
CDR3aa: SVLQGAGGYT

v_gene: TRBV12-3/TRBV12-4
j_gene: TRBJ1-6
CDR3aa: ASSLGTGGGSPLH

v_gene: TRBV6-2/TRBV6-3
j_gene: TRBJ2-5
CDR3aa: ASSYQRRGGLETQY

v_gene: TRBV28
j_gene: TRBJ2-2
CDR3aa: ASSFGANTGELF

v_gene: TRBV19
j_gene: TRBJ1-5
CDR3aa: ASSILRGRNQPQH

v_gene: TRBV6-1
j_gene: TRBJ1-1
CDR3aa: ASRQTANTEAF

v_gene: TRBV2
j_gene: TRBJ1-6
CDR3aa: ASSSPGQYHH

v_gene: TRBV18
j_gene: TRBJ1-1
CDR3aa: ASSPLALKGNTEAF

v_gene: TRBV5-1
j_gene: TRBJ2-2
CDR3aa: ASTDIGELF

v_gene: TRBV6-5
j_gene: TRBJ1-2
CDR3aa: ASSLGQGVGYT

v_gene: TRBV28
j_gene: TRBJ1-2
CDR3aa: ASSFGGRDLLYGYT

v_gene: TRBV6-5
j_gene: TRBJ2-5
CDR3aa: ASSYPGSETQY

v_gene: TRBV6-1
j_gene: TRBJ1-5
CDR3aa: ASSEGQLRNQPQH

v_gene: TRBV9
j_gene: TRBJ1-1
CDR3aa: ASSVATAAEAF

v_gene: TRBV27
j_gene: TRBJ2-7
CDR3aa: ASSLVSSGGPYEQY

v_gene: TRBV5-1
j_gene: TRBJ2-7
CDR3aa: ASSGGAPSYEQY

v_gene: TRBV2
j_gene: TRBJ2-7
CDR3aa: ASRSRGQASTYEQY

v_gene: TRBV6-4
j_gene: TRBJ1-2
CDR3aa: ASTSTLTGLKGYGYT